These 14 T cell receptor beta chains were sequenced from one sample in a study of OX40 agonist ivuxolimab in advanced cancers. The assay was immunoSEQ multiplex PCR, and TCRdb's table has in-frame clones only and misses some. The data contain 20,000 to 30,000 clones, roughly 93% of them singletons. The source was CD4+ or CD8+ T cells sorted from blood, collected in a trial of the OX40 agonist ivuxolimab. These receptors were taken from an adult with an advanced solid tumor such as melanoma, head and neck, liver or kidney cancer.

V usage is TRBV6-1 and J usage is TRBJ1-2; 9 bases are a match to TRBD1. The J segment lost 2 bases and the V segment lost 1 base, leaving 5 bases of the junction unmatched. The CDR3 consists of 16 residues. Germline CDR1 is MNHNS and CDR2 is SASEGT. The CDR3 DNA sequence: TGTGCCAGCAGTGAAGAGGGGACAGGGCGGAACTATGGCTACACCTTC. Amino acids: CASSEEGTGRNYGYTF.

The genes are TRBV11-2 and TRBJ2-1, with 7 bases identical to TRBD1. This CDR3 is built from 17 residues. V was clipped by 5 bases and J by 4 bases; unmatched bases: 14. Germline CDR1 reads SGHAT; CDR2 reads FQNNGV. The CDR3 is CASSGMYRGRTYNEQFF. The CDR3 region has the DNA TGTGCCAGCAGCGGCATGTACAGGGGCCGAACGTACAATGAGCAGTTCTTC.

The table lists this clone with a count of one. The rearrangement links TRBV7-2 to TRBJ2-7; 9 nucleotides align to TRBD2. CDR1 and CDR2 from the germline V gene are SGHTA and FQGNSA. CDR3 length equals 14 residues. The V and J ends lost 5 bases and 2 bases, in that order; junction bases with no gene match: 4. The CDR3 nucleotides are TGTGCCAGCAGCCTAGGACTAGCGACCTACGAGCAGTACTTC. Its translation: CASSLGLATYEQYF.

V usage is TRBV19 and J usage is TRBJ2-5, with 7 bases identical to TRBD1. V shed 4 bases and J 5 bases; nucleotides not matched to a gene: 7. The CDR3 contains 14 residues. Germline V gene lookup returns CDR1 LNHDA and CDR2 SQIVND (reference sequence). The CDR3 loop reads CASSKTGSGETQYF. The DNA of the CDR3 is TGTGCCAGTAGTAAGACAGGGAGTGGCGAGACCCAGTACTTC.

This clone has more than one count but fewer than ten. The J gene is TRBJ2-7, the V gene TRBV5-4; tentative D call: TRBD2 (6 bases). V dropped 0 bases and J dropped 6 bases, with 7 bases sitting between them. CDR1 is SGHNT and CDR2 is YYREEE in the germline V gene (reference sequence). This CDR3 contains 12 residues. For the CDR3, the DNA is TGTGCCAGCAGCTTGGGCGGGGTCGAGCAGTACTTC. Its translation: CASSLGGVEQYF.

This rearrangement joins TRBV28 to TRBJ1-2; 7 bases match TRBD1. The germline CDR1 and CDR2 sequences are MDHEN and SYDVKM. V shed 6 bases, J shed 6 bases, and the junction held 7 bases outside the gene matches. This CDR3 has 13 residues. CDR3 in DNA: TGTGCCAGCAGATCTCCGGGACAGAATGGCTACACCTTC. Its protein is CASRSPGQNGYTF.

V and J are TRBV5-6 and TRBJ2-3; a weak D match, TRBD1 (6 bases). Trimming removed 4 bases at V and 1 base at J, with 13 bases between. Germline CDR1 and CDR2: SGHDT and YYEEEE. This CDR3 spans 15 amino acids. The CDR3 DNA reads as TGTGCCAGCAGCCAAAAACAGGGTGGCACAGATACGCAGTATTTT. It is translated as CASSQKQGGTDTQYF.

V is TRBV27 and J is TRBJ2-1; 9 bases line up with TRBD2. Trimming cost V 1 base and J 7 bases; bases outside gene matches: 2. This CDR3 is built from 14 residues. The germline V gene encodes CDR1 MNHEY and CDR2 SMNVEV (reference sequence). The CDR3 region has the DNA TGTGCCAGCAGTTTATTCAGCGGGGGGAATGAGCAGTTCTTC. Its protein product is CASSLFSGGNEQFF.

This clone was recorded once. The CDR3 protein is CASSLASRGTEAFF. CDR3 sequence (DNA): TGTGCCAGCAGTTTAGCGAGCCGGGGCACTGAAGCTTTCTTT. The chain has TRBV27 and TRBJ1-1; no clear D gene. The CDR3 spans 14 residues. Germline CDR1 reads MNHEY; CDR2 reads SMNVEV (reference sequence). V shed 2 bases and J shed 4 bases, with 11 bases lying between them.

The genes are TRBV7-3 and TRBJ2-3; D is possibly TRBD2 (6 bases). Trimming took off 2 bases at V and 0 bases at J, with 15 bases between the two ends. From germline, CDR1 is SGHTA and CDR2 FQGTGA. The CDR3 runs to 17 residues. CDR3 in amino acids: CASSLSGGDLSTDTQYF. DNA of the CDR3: TGTGCCAGCAGCTTATCCGGGGGTGACTTGAGCACAGATACGCAGTATTTT. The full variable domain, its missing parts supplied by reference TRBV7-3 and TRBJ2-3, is GAGVSQTPSNKVTEKGKYVELRCDPISGHTALYWYRQSLGQGPEFLIYFQGTGAADDSGLPNDRFFAVRPEGSVSTLKIQRTERGDSAVYLCASSLSGGDLSTDTQYFGPGTRLTVL.

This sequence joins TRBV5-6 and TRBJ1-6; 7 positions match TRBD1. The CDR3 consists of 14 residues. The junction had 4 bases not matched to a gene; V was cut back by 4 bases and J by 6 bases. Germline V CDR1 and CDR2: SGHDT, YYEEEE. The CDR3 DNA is TGTGCCAGCAGCCTAACAGGGGTTAATTCACCCCTCCACTTT. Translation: CASSLTGVNSPLHF.

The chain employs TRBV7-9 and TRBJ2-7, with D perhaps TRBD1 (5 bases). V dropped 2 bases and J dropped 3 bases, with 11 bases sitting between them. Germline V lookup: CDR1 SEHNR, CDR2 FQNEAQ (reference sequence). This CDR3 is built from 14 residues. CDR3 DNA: TGTGCCAGCAGCTTACAGGGTCAGGGCTACGAGCAGTACTTC. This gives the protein CASSLQGQGYEQYF.

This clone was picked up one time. Written as DNA, the CDR3 is TGTGCCAGCAGTGAAGCGCGCATAGCACCGGGTTTGAACACTGAAGCTTTCTTT. This encodes CASSEARIAPGLNTEAFF. The chain joins TRBV6-1 to TRBJ1-1; D is uncertain. This CDR3 is 18 amino acids long. V gave up 0 bases and J gave up 0 bases, with 17 bases separating them. From germline, CDR1 is MNHNS and CDR2 SASEGT.

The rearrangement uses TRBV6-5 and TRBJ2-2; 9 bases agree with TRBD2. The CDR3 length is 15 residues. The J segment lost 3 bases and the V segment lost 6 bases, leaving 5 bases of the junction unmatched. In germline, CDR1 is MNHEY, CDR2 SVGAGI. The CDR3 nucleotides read TGTGCCAGCAGCCTTAGCGGGAGCTACACCGGGGAGCTGTTTTTT. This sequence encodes CASSLSGSYTGELFF.